The 19 T cell receptor beta chains below were found in one sample sequenced in a study of regulatory T cells in long-lasting Graves disease. This sample's time point: persistent/refractory GD, antithyroid drugs over 5 years with positive TRAb. PBMC RNA was the source of the TCR library. Construction of TCR beta libraries relied on iRepertoire HTBI primers and on Arm-PCR targeting CDR3 regions. TCRdb re-analysed the multiplex PCR reads in MiXCR, keeping a single row per CDR3 protein. The sample contains roughly 400,000 distinct CDR3 sequences, 20% to 25% of which appear only once. The sequencing used peripheral blood mononuclear cells (PBMCs), collected when the disease was refractory, from a patient treated with antithyroid drugs. These receptors were obtained from a female donor with Graves disease.

This clonotype turned up a few times. The chain combines TRBV19 with TRBJ1-2; maybe TRBD1 (6 bases). Trimming shortened V by 6 bases and J by 4 bases, and 15 bases separated the two germline ends. This CDR3 is 14 amino acids long. Germline loops: CDR1 LNHDA, CDR2 SQIVND (reference sequence). The DNA of the CDR3 is TGTGCCAGTAGCGTTGGGGGCTCGGGCTATGGCTACACCTTC. Translating gives CASSVGGSGYGYTF.

The chain employs TRBV11-2 and TRBJ2-7, with D perhaps given as TRBD1 or TRBD2 (6 bases each). V was clipped by 4 bases and J by 7 bases, with 17 bases between them. The CDR3 runs to 14 residues. Germline lookup yields CDR1 SGHAT and CDR2 FQNNGV. This CDR3 is CASSSQRGAEEQYF. Here the CDR3 DNA reads TGTGCCAGCAGCTCGCAGAGGGGGGCAGAAGAGCAGTACTTC.

The table lists this clonotype with many counts. This chain links TRBV3-1 with TRBJ2-5, with 7 bases aligning to TRBD1. Germline lookup yields CDR1 LGHDT and CDR2 YNNKEL (reference sequence). Trimming took 2 bases from V and 1 from J; bases not matched to a gene: 4. The CDR3 has 15 residues. The CDR3 bases are TGTGCCAGCAGCCAAACAGGGGCGACCCAAGAGACCCAGTACTTC. Its translation is CASSQTGATQETQYF.

Comments on this clonotype: The junction and the germline gene differ at one end; a read error may be behind it. This chain links TRBV30 with TRBJ2-4; 11 bases are a match to TRBD2. This CDR3 has 12 amino acids. CDR1 is GTSNPN, CDR2 SVGIG, per germline (reference sequence). In nucleotides, the CDR3 is TGTGCCTGGGGTTTAGCGGGAGGGCACAAATTCTTC. As protein: CAWGLAGGHKFF.

This clonotype was counted ten times or more. This chain joins TRBV2 and TRBJ1-6; 11 nucleotides match TRBD1. V gave up 2 bases and J gave up 7 bases; unmatched junction bases: 4. This CDR3 is built from 16 residues. The germline V gene encodes CDR1 SNHLY and CDR2 FYNNEI. This CDR3 reads CASSETGQGANSPLHF. The CDR3 DNA is TGTGCCAGCAGTGAAACTGGACAGGGGGCAAATTCACCCCTCCACTTT.

The chain links TRBV28 to TRBJ2-7; D tentatively fits TRBD1 or TRBD2 (6 bases each). Germline assignment: CDR1 MDHEN and CDR2 SYDVKM. This CDR3 has 13 residues. Between the trimmed V and J ends, which lost 9 bases and 3 bases, there was a span of 15 bases. The CDR3: CASRHGGRYEQYF. The CDR3 nucleotides read TGTGCCAGTAGACATGGGGGGCGCTACGAGCAGTACTTC.

The chain uses TRBV7-9 and TRBJ1-4; 7 bases are shared with TRBD1. This CDR3 contains 13 residues. The J segment lost 14 bases and the V segment lost 1 base, leaving 7 bases of the junction unmatched. Germline CDR1 and CDR2: SEHNR and FQNEAQ (reference sequence). CDR3 loop: CASSLDTRQGLFF. The CDR3, as DNA: TGTGCCAGCAGCTTAGATACCCGACAGGGCCTGTTTTTT.

Details on this clonotype: A read error is possible here, since a much larger clone lies one base away. V usage is TRBV6-5 and J usage is TRBJ1-1; no clear D. The CDR3 has 15 amino acids. The V and J ends lost 2 bases and 3 bases respectively, with 13 bases between them. CDR1 and CDR2 (germline): MNHEY, SVGAGI. The CDR3 is CASSYHPPEDTEAFF. The DNA for the CDR3 is TGTGCCAGCAGTTACCACCCGCCGGAGGACACTGAAGCTTTCTTT.

This clonotype occurred many times. The chain recombines TRBV6-1 with TRBJ2-7; D remains unclear. The germline V gene encodes CDR1 MNHNS and CDR2 SASEGT. Trimming took off 1 base at V and 3 bases at J, with 10 bases between the two ends. The CDR3 length is 14 residues. CDR3 sequence: CASSEGFFYYEQYF. Written as DNA, the CDR3 is TGTGCCAGCAGTGAAGGGTTTTTTTACTACGAGCAGTACTTC.

The table lists this clonotype with many counts. The gene calls are TRBV12-3 or TRBV12-4 and TRBJ2-7; no definite D call. With 5 bases removed from V and 7 bases from J, the gap between germline ends came to 9 bases. The CDR3 spans 11 residues. The CDR3 DNA reads as TGTGCCAGCAGTAAAATCGGTGAGCAGTACTTC. This gives the protein CASSKIGEQYF.

This chain joins TRBV6-1 and TRBJ1-1, with D unclear. Trimming took 10 bases from V and 4 from J, leaving 16 bases between them. From germline, CDR1 is MNHNS and CDR2 SASEGT. The CDR3 runs to 13 residues. The CDR3 DNA reads as TGTGCCACCCAAGTCCCGGGTGGCACTGAAGCTTTCTTT. It specifies CATQVPGGTEAFF.

The CDR3 is CASSQFDSSWSEQYF. Here the CDR3 DNA reads TGTGCCAGCAGCCAATTCGACTCCTCTTGGAGCGAGCAGTACTTC. The V call is TRBV3-1, the J call TRBJ2-7; D gene ambiguous. Trimming pared 2 bases from V and 6 bases from J, leaving 17 bases between. Germline lookup yields CDR1 LGHDT and CDR2 YNNKEL (reference sequence). This CDR3 comprises 15 residues.

Comment on this clonotype: At one end, the junction sequence differs from germline, possibly due to a read error. The chain links TRBV28 to TRBJ2-7; 8 bases are shared with TRBD2. The CDR3 contains 14 residues. Germline assignment: CDR1 MDHEN and CDR2 SYDVKM. CDR3 coding DNA: TGTGCCAGCAGCTCCGGGACTAGGCCCTACGAGCAGTGCTTC. Residues: CASSSGTRPYEQCF.

This clonotype was detected ten times or more. This chain connects TRBV7-9 to TRBJ1-1; 8 bases match TRBD1. The CDR3 is 16 amino acids. Germline loops: CDR1 SEHNR, CDR2 FQNEAQ (reference sequence). V was clipped by 2 bases and J by 3 bases; unmatched bases: 8. The CDR3 loop reads CASSLPRGQGHTEAFF. The CDR3 nucleotides read TGTGCCAGCAGCTTACCTAGAGGACAGGGTCACACTGAAGCTTTCTTT.

The chain recombines TRBV20-1 with TRBJ2-7, with D maybe TRBD1 (5 bases). The V gene lost 5 bases and the J gene lost 3 bases, with 14 bases spanning the gap. Germline CDR1 is DFQATT and CDR2 is SNEGSKA (reference sequence). The CDR3 extends over 13 amino acids. The CDR3 protein is CSALRQIGYEQYF. CDR3 bases: TGCAGTGCTCTGAGACAGATTGGCTACGAGCAGTACTTC.

The V gene is TRBV6-2 or TRBV6-3, the J gene TRBJ2-1; a weak D match, TRBD2 (6 bases). Germline CDR1 reads MNHEY; CDR2 reads SVGEGT. The V end was cut by 2 bases, the J end by 0 bases, with 11 bases between. The length of the CDR3 is 16 residues. CDR3 amino acids: CASSYPRGSSYNEQFF. For the CDR3, the DNA is TGTGCCAGCAGTTACCCCCGGGGGAGCTCCTACAATGAGCAGTTCTTC.

As concerns this clonotype: Sequence at one end of the junction differs from germline and may be a read error. The V call is TRBV6-9, the J call TRBJ2-1; no clear D gene. The CDR3 runs to 13 residues. The germline V gene has CDR1 MNHGY and CDR2 SVAAGI. The CDR3 spells CASSDTSYNEQFF. In nucleotides, the CDR3 is TGCGCCAGCAGTGACACGAGCTACAATGAGCAGTTCTTC.

This clonotype was picked up many times. The chain carries TRBV28 and TRBJ1-5; no clear D gene. The CDR3 is 14 amino acids. V lost 6 bases, J lost 4 bases, and 13 bases lay in between. Germline V gives CDR1 MDHEN, CDR2 SYDVKM. The CDR3 DNA sequence: TGTGCCAGCAGCCTACTGGGAGAGAATCAGCCCCAGCATTTT. Translated, it gives CASSLLGENQPQHF.

V and J are TRBV4-1 and TRBJ1-2; D remains unclear. Per germline, CDR1 MGHRA and CDR2 YSYEKL. With 0 bases removed from V and 9 bases from J, the gap between germline ends came to 11 bases. The CDR3 spans 13 residues. In nucleotides, the CDR3 is TGCGCCAGCAGCCAAGATTCTTGGACTAGCTACACCTTC. It specifies CASSQDSWTSYTF.